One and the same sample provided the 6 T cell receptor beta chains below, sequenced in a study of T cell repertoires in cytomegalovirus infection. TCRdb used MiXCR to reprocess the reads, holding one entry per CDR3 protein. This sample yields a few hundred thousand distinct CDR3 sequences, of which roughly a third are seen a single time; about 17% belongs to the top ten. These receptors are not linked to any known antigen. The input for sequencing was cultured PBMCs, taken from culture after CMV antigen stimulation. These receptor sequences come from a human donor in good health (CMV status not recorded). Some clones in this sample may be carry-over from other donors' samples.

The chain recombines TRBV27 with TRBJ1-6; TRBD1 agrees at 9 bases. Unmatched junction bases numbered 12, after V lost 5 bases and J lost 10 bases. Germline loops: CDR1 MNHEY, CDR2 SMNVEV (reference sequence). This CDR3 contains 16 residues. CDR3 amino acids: CASSNLDRGGGSPLHF. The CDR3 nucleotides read TGTGCCAGCAGTAACCTGGACAGGGGAGGAGGCTCACCCCTCCACTTT.

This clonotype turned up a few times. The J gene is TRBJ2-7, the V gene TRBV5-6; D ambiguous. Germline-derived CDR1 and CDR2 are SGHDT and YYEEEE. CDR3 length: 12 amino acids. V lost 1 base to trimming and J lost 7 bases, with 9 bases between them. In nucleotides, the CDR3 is TGTGCCAGCAGCTTGAAGGGATGGGAGCAGTACTTC. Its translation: CASSLKGWEQYF.

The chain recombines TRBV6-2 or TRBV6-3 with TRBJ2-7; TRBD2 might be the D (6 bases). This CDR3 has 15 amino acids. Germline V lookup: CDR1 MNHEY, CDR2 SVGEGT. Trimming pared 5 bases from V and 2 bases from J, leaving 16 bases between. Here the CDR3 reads CASSMGRGGAYEQYF. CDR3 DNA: TGTGCCAGCAGTATGGGACGTGGAGGGGCCTACGAGCAGTACTTC.

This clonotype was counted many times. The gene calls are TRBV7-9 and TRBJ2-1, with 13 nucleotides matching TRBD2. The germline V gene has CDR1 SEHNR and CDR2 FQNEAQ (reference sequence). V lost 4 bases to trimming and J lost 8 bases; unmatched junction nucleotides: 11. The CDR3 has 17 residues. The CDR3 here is CASSSNPGLAGKYEQFF. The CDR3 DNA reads TGTGCCAGCAGCTCAAACCCGGGACTAGCGGGGAAGTATGAGCAGTTCTTC.

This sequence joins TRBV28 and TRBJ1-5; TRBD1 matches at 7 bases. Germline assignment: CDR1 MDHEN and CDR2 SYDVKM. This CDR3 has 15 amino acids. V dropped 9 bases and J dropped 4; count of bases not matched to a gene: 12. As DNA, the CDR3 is TGTGCCAGTGGGAGACAGGGTGAAATGAATCAGCCCCAGCATTTT. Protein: CASGRQGEMNQPQHF. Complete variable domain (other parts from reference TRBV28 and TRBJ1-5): DVKVTQSSRYLVKRTGEKVFLECVQDMDHENMFWYRQDPGLGLRLIYFSYDVKMKEKGDIPEGYSVSREKKERFSLILESASTNQTSMYLCASGRQGEMNQPQHFGDGTRLSIL.

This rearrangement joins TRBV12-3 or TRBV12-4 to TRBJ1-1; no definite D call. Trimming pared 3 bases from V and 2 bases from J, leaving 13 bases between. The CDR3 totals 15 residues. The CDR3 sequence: CASSFPWQTNTEAFF. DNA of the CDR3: TGTGCCAGCAGTTTTCCATGGCAGACCAACACTGAAGCTTTCTTT.